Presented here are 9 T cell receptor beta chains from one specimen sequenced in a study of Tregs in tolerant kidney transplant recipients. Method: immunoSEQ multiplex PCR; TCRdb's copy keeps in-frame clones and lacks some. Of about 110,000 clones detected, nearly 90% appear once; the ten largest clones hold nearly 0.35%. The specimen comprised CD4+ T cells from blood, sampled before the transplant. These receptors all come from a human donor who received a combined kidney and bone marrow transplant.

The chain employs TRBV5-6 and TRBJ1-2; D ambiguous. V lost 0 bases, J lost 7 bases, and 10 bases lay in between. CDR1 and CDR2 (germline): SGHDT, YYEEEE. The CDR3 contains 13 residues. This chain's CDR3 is CASSLGGPVGYTF. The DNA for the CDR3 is TGTGCCAGCAGCTTGGGAGGGCCGGTTGGCTACACCTTC. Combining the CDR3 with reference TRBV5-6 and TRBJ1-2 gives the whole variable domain DAGVTQSPTHLIKTRGQQVTLRCSPKSGHDTVSWYQQALGQGPQFIFQYYEEEERQRGNFPDRFSGHQFPNYSSELNVNALLLGDSALYLCASSLGGPVGYTFGSGTRLTVV.

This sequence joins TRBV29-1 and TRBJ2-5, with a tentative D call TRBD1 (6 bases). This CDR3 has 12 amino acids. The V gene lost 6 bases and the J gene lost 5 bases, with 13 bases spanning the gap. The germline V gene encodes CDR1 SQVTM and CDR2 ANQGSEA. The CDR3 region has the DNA TGCAGCGTGGAACAGGGTCCGGAGACCCAGTACTTC. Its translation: CSVEQGPETQYF.

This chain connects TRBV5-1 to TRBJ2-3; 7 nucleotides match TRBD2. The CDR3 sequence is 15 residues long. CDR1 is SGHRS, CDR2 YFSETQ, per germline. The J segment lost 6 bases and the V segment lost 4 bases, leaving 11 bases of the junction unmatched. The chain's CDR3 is CASSLPGLGGDTQYF. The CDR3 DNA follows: TGCGCCAGCAGCCTGCCCGGACTCGGGGGGGATACGCAGTATTTT.

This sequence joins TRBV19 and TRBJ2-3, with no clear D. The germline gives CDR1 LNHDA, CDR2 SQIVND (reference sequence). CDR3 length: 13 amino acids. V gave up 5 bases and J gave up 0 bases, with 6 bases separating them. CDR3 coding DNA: TGTGCCAGTAGTGTCTCTAGCACAGATACGCAGTATTTT. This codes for CASSVSSTDTQYF.

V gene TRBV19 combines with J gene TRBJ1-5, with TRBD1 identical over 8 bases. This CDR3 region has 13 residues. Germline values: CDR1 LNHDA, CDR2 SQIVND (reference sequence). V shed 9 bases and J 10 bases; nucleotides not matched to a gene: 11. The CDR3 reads CASRTGTGSPQHF. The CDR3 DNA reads TGTGCCAGCCGAACCGGGACAGGTTCCCCCCAGCATTTT.

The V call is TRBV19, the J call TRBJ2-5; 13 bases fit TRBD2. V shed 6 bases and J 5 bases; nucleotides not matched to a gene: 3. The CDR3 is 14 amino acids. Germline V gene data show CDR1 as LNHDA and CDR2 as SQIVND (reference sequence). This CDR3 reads CASRTSGGTETQYF. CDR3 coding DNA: TGTGCCAGTAGGACTAGCGGGGGGACTGAGACCCAGTACTTC.

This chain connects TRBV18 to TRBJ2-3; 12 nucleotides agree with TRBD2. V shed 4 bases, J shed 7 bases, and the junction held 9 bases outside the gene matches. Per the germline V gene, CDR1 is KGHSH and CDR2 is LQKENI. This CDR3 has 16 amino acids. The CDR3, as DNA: TGTGCCAGCTCACTTCTAGCGGGAGGGCCTACTCATACGCAGTATTTT. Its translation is CASSLLAGGPTHTQYF.

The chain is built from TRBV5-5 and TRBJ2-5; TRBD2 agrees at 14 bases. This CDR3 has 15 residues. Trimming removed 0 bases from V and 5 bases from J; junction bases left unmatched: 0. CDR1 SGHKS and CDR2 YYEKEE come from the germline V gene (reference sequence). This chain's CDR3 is CASSLGLAGGETQYF. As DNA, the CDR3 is TGTGCCAGCAGCTTGGGACTAGCGGGAGGGGAGACCCAGTACTTC. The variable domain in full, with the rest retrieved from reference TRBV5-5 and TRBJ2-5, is DAGVTQSPTHLIKTRGQQVTLRCSPISGHKSVSWYQQVLGQGPQFIFQYYEKEERGRGNFPDRFSARQFPNYSSELNVNALLLGDSALYLCASSLGLAGGETQYFGPGTRLLVL.

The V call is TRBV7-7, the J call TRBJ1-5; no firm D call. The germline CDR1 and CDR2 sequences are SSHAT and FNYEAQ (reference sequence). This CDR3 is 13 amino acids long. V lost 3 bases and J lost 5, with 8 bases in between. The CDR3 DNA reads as TGTGCCAGCAGCTTGAACCGGGATCAGCCCCAGCATTTT. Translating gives CASSLNRDQPQHF.